A selection of T cell receptor beta chains follows, all from one sample in a study of cytomegalovirus exposure and HLA in healthy donors. Some clones are missing from TCRdb's copy, which holds only in-frame ones; the method was immunoSEQ multiplex PCR. Of roughly 200,000 clones listed, about 69% are singletons. The sequenced sample consisted of PBMCs. The source of these receptors is a male donor in good health and CMV-seronegative. The CDR3 runs from the conserved cysteine through the conserved F or W. A D gene is named only where the DNA matches it firmly. Rows may omit the clone size; those that give it use once, few, many or a size class.

TRBJ2-7	-	TRBV28	TRBD2	14	CASSLSGAFYEQYF	TGTGCCAGCAGTCTGAGCGGGGCATTCTACGAGCAGTACTTC
TRBJ2-7	-	TRBV7-3	-	15	CASSLTSEGTNEQYF	TGTGCCAGCAGCTTAACGTCCGAGGGCACAAACGAGCAGTACTTC
TRBJ1-6	-	TRBV11-2	-	14	CASSPTDLGGALHF	TGTGCCAGCAGCCCTACAGATCTTGGGGGGGCCCTCCACTTT
TRBJ2-3	-	TRBV19	-	13	CASSSGATDTQYF	TGTGCCAGTAGTAGCGGGGCGACAGATACGCAGTATTTT
TRBJ2-1	-	TRBV4-3	TRBD1	15	CASSLGQSSYNEQFF	TGCGCCAGCAGCCTGGGACAGAGCTCCTACAATGAGCAGTTCTTC
TRBJ1-4	-	TRBV9	-	17	CASSVDGTGLGNEKLFF	TGTGCCAGCAGCGTAGATGGAACAGGGCTGGGTAATGAAAAACTGTTTTTT
TRBJ1-2	-	TRBV30	-	13	CAWSVQGGYGYTF	TGTGCCTGGAGTGTTCAGGGAGGGTATGGCTACACCTTC
TRBJ2-5	-	TRBV27	TRBD2	16	CASSLLAGVGSETQYF	TGTGCCAGCAGTTTACTAGCGGGAGTGGGATCAGAGACCCAGTACTTC
TRBJ2-1	-	TRBV5-6	TRBD2	15	CASSIAPGGGNEQFF	TGTGCCAGCAGCATTGCTCCTGGCGGGGGGAATGAGCAGTTCTTC
TRBJ1-5	-	TRBV5-1	-	13	CASSETGFQPQHF	TGCGCCAGCAGCGAAACAGGGTTTCAGCCCCAGCATTTT
TRBJ1-4	-	TRBV5-1	TRBD1	16	CASAGTGGSTNEKLFF	TGCGCCAGCGCCGGGACAGGGGGGTCAACTAATGAAAAACTGTTTTTT
TRBJ1-1	few	TRBV6-1	-	15	CASSAAGSGNTEAFF	TGTGCCAGCAGTGCAGCAGGGAGTGGGAACACTGAAGCTTTCTTT
TRBJ2-2	-	TRBV5-1	-	16	CASTFAISGNTGELFF	TGCGCCAGCACCTTTGCTATTAGCGGGAACACCGGGGAGCTGTTTTTT
TRBJ2-1	-	TRBV28	-	19	CASSSPFSSPDYTHNEQFF	TGTGCCAGCAGTAGCCCATTTTCGTCTCCCGACTACACGCACAATGAGCAGTTCTTC
TRBJ1-6	-	TRBV7-3	-	15	CASSLIDKGHSPLHF	TGTGCCAGCAGCTTAATTGACAAGGGGCATTCACCCCTCCACTTT
TRBJ1-5	-	TRBV30	-	14	CAWSATSGNQPQHF	TGTGCCTGGAGTGCTACATCGGGGAATCAGCCCCAGCATTTT
TRBJ2-2	few	TRBV30	-	11	CAWSGSGELFF	TGTGCCTGGAGTGGCAGCGGGGAGCTGTTTTTT
TRBJ1-2	once	TRBV5-1	TRBD1	14	CASSGTGNTYGYTF	TGCGCCAGCAGCGGGACAGGGAACACATATGGCTACACCTTC
TRBJ1-5	-	TRBV6-5	-	14	CASSSRAPHQPQHF	TGTGCCAGCAGTTCCAGGGCACCTCATCAGCCCCAGCATTTT
TRBJ2-7	-	TRBV28	-	15	CASLEVGGYYYEQYF	TGTGCCAGCCTGGAAGTGGGGGGTTACTACTACGAGCAGTACTTC
TRBJ2-1	once	TRBV28	TRBD2	16	CASSSLAGGQDNEQFF	TGTGCCAGCAGTTCTCTGGCGGGAGGTCAGGACAATGAGCAGTTCTTC
TRBJ2-3	-	TRBV10-3	TRBD2	15	CAISESSGDTDTQYF	TGTGCCATCAGTGAGTCTAGCGGGGACACAGATACGCAGTATTTT
TRBJ2-1	-	TRBV19	TRBD2	16	CASSMGLAGGLDEQFF	TGTGCCAGTAGTATGGGGCTAGCGGGGGGGTTGGACGAGCAGTTCTTC
TRBJ2-1	-	TRBV29-1	-	14	CSVATIGRTNEQFF	TGCAGCGTTGCGACTATCGGGAGAACGAATGAGCAGTTCTTC
TRBJ1-2	-	TRBV7-9	TRBD1	14	CASSRDRGRDGYTF	TGTGCCAGCAGTCGTGACAGGGGGCGGGATGGCTACACCTTC
TRBJ2-7	-	TRBV7-9	-	12	CSSSLSSYEQYF	TGTTCCAGCAGCTTGAGCTCCTACGAGCAGTACTTC
TRBJ1-2	-	TRBV9	TRBD1	15	CASSVGTGSNYGYTF	TGTGCCAGCAGCGTAGGGACAGGGTCTAACTATGGCTACACCTTC
TRBJ1-2	-	TRBV7-2	TRBD1	13	CASSAYRGDGYTF	TGTGCCAGCAGCGCCTACAGGGGTGATGGCTACACCTTC
TRBJ1-5	-	TRBV28	TRBD1	13	CASRTGAYQPQHF	TGTGCCAGCAGAACAGGGGCGTATCAGCCCCAGCATTTT
TRBJ2-3	-	TRBV14	-	18	CASSQWRERGPGTDTQYF	TGTGCCAGCAGCCAATGGAGGGAGAGGGGGCCGGGCACAGATACGCAGTATTTT
TRBJ2-7	-	TRBV15	TRBD1	15	CATSRGHRGTDEQYF	TGTGCCACCAGCAGAGGTCACAGGGGGACAGACGAGCAGTACTTC
TRBJ1-5	once	TRBV6-6	TRBD1	16	CASSYSPQRQGNLQHF	TGTGCCAGCAGTTACTCTCCTCAAAGACAGGGAAATCTCCAGCATTTT
TRBJ1-1	-	TRBV7-9	-	12	CASSVQNTEAFF	TGTGCCAGCAGCGTCCAAAACACTGAAGCTTTCTTT
TRBJ2-1	once	TRBV28	TRBD2	14	CAILGTSAYNEQFF	TGTGCCATCTTGGGGACTAGCGCCTACAATGAGCAGTTCTTC
TRBJ2-1	once	TRBV7-9	TRBD2	16	CASSLGEGLGGNEQFF	TGTGCCAGCAGCTTAGGAGAGGGACTAGGCGGCAATGAGCAGTTCTTC
TRBJ1-5	-	TRBV6-1	-	14	CASSPDTEGQPQHF	TGTGCCAGCAGTCCAGACACCGAAGGACAGCCCCAGCATTTT
TRBJ2-1	-	TRBV6-5	-	14	CASSFLSSYNEQFF	TGTGCCAGCAGTTTCCTATCCTCCTACAATGAGCAGTTCTTC
TRBJ2-7	-	TRBV5-1	TRBD1	15	CASSSAGTGGFEQYF	TGCGCCAGCAGCTCAGCCGGGACAGGGGGCTTTGAGCAGTACTTC
TRBJ1-2	-	TRBV28	-	16	CASSTNLRGDGYGYTF	TGTGCCAGCAGTACAAACCTCAGGGGCGACGGCTATGGCTACACCTTC
TRBJ2-1	-	TRBV14	TRBD2	15	CASSETGTSGSEQFF	TGTGCCAGCAGCGAAACCGGGACTAGCGGCTCCGAGCAGTTCTTC
TRBJ2-1	-	TRBV29-1	-	11	CSAGITLEQFF	TGCAGCGCCGGGATAACGCTTGAGCAGTTCTTC
TRBJ1-1	-	TRBV6-5	-	13	CASRGQLNTEAFF	TGTGCCAGCAGGGGGCAGCTCAACACTGAAGCTTTCTTT
TRBJ2-7	-	TRBV28	TRBD2	17	CASSFTGLAGGTYEQYF	TGTGCCAGCAGTTTCACAGGACTAGCGGGAGGGACCTACGAGCAGTACTTC
TRBJ2-2	-	TRBV9	-	16	CASSAGQGGYSGELFF	TGTGCCAGCAGCGCCGGGCAGGGGGGCTATTCCGGGGAGCTGTTTTTT
TRBJ1-5	-	TRBV6-1	-	16	CASSEWEGRDNQPQHF	TGTGCCAGCAGTGAATGGGAGGGGAGGGACAATCAGCCCCAGCATTTT
TRBJ1-5	-	TRBV9	-	14	CASSGALSNQPQHF	TGTGCCAGCAGCGGAGCACTTAGCAATCAGCCCCAGCATTTT